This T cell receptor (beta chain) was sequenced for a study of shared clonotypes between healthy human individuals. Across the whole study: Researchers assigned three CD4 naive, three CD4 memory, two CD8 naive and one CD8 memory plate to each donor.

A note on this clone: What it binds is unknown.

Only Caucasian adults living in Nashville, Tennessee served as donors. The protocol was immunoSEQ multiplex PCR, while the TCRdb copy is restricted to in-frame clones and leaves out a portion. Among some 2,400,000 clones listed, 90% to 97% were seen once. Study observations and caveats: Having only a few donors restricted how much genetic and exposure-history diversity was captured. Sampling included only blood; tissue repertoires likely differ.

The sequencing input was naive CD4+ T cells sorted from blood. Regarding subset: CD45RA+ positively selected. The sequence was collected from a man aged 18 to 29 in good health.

The CDR3 DNA sequence: TGCGCCAGCAGCCAAGACCCTAGCGGGGTTGGCTACAATGAGCAGTTCTTC. The encoded protein is CASSQDPSGVGYNEQFF. The J gene is TRBJ2-1, the V gene TRBV4-1, with 9 bases that match TRBD2. The J segment lost 3 bases and the V segment lost 0 bases, leaving 6 bases of the junction unmatched. CDR3 length: 17 residues. The germline CDR1 and CDR2 sequences are MGHRA and YSYEKL.